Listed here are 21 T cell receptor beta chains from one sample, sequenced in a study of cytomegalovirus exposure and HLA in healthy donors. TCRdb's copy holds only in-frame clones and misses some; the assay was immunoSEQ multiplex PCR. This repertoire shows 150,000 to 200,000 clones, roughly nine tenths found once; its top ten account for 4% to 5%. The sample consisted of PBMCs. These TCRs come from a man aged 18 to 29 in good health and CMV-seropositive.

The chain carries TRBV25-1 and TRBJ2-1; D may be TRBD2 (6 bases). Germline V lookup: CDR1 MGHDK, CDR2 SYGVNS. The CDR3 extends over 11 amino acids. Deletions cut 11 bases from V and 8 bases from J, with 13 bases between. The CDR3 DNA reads TGTGCCGGAGGGATTGGTCATGAGCAGTTCTTC. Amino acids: CAGGIGHEQFF.

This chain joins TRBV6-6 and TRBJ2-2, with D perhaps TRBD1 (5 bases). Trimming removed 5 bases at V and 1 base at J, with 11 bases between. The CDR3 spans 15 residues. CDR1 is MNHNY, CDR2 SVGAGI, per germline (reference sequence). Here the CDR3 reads CASSRAQVNTGELFF. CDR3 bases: TGTGCCAGCAGTCGCGCACAGGTGAACACCGGGGAGCTGTTTTTT.

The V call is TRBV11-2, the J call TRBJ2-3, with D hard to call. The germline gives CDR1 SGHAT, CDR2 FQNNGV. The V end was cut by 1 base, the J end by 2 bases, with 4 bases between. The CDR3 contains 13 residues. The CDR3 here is CASSLGYTDTQYF. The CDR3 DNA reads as TGTGCCAGCAGCTTAGGCTACACAGATACGCAGTATTTT.

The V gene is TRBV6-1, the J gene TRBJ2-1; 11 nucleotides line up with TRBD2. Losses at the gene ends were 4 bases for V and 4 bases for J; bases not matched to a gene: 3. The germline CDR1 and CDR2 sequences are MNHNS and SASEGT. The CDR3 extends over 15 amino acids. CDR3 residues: CASSAGTSGYNEQFF. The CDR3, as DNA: TGTGCCAGCAGTGCCGGGACTAGCGGATACAATGAGCAGTTCTTC.

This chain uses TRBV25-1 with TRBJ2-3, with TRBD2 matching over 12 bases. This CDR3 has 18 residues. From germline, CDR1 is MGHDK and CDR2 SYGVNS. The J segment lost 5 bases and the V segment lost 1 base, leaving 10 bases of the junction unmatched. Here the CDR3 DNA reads TGTGCCAGCAGTGAATTAGGGACTAGCGGGTATTGGAAAGATACGCAGTATTTT. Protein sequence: CASSELGTSGYWKDTQYF.

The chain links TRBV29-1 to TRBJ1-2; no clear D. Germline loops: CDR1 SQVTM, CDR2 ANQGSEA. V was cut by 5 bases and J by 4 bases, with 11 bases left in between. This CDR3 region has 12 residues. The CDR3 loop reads CSVRGIAYGYTF. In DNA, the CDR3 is TGCAGCGTTCGCGGCATCGCCTATGGCTACACCTTC.

The CDR3 coding sequence is TGTGCCAGCAGCCAAGTTAAAGGACAGGCCTACAATGAGCAGTTCTTC. This encodes CASSQVKGQAYNEQFF. This chain joins TRBV4-2 and TRBJ2-1; 7 nucleotides align to TRBD1. Germline V gene lookup returns CDR1 LGHNA and CDR2 YNFKEQ. The trim removed 1 base at V and 2 bases at J, leaving 5 bases unmatched. The CDR3 is 16 residues long.

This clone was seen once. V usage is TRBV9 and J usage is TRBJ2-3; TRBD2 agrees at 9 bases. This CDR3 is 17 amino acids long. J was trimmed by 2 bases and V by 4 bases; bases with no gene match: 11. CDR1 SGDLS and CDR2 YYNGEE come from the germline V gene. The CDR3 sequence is CASSLSHSGRDTDTQYF. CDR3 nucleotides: TGTGCCAGCAGCTTATCTCATAGCGGGAGAGACACAGATACGCAGTATTTT.

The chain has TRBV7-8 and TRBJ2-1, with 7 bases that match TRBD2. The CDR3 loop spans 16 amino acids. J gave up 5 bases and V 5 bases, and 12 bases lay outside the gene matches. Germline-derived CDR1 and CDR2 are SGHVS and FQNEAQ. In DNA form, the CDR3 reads TGTGCCAGCAGCCGACCGCGCGGGAGTCTAAACAATGAGCAGTTCTTC. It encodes CASSRPRGSLNNEQFF. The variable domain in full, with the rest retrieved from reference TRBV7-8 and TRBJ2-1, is GAGVSQSPRYKVAKRGQDVALRCDPISGHVSLFWYQQALGQGPEFLTYFQNEAQLDKSGLPSDRFFAERPEGSVSTLKIQRTQQEDSAVYLCASSRPRGSLNNEQFFGPGTRLTVL.

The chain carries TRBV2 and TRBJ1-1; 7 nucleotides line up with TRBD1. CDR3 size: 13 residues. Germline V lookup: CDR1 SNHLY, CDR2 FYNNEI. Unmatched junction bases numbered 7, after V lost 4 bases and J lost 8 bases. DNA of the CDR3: TGTGCCAGCAGTGCTATGGGGACAGTAGAAGCTTTCTTT. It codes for CASSAMGTVEAFF. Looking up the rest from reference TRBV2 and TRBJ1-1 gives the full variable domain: EPEVTQTPSHQVTQMGQEVILRCVPISNHLYFYWYRQILGQKVEFLVSFYNNEISEKSEIFDDQFSVERPDGSNFTLKIRSTKLEDSAMYFCASSAMGTVEAFFGQGTRLTVV.

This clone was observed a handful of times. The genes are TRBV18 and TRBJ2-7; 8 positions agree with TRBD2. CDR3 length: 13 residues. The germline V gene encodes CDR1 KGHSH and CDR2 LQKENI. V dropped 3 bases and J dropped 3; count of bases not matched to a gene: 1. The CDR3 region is CASSPAGGYEQYF. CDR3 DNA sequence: TGTGCCAGCTCACCCGCGGGGGGCTACGAGCAGTACTTC.

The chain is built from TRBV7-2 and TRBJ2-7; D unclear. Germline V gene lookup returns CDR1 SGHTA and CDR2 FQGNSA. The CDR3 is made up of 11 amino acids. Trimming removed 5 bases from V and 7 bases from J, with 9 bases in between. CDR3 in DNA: TGTGCCAGCAGCGCAGACACAGAGCAGTACTTC. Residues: CASSADTEQYF.

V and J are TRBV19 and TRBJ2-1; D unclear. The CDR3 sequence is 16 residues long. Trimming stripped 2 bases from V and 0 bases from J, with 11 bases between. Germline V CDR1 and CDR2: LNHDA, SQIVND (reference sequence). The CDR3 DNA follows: TGTGCCAGTAGTATACTCCCCTTGAGCTCCTACAATGAGCAGTTCTTC. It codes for CASSILPLSSYNEQFF.

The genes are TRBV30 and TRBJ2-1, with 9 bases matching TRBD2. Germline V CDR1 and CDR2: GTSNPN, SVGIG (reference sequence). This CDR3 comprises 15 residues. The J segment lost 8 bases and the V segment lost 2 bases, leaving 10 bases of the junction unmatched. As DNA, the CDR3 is TGTGCCTGGAGTCCTAGCGGGACGGCTCGTTATGAGCAGTTCTTC. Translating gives CAWSPSGTARYEQFF.

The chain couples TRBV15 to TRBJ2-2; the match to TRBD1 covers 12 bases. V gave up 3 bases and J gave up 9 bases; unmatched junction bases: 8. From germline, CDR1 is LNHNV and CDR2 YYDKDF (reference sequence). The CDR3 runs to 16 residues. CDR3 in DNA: TGTGCCACCAGCAGGGGACAGGGGGCGCTTAGCTGGGAGCTGTTTTTT. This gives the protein CATSRGQGALSWELFF.

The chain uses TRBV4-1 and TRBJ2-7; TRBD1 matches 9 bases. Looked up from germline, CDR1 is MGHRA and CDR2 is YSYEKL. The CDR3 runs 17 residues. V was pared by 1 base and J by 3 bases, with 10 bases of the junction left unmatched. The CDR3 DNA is TGCGCCAGCAGCCAAGCTTCGACAGGGGGGAGGTTCTACGAGCAGTACTTC. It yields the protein CASSQASTGGRFYEQYF.

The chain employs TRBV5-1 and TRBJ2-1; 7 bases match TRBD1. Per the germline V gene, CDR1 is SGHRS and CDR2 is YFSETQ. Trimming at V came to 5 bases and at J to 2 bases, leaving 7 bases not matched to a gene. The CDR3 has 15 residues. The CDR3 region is CASRPRQGTYNEQFF. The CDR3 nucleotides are TGCGCCAGCAGGCCCAGACAGGGTACCTACAATGAGCAGTTCTTC.

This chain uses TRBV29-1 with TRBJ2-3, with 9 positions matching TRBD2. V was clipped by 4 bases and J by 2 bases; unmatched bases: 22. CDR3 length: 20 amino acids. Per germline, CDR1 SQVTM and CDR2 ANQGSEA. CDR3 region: CSVAVIAGVGVAGHTDTQYF. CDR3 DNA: TGCAGCGTTGCGGTTATAGCGGGAGTAGGGGTGGCGGGCCACACAGATACGCAGTATTTT.

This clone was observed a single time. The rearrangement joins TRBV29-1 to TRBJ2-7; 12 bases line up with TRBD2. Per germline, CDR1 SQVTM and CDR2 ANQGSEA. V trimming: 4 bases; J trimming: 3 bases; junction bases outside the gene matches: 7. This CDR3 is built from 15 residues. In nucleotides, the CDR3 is TGCAGCGTTGGCCCCCTAGCGGGAGGGATCTACGAGCAGTACTTC. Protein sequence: CSVGPLAGGIYEQYF.

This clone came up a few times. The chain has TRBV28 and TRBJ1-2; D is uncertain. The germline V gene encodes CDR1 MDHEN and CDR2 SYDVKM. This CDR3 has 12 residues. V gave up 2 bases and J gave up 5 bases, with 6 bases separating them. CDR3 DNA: TGTGCCAGCAGTTTAGGAGAATATGGCTACACCTTC. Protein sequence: CASSLGEYGYTF.

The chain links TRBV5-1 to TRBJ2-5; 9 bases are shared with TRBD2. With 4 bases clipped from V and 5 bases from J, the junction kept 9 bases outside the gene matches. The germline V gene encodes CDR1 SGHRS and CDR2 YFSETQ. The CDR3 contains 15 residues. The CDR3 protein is CASSPPAGGAETQYF. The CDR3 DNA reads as TGCGCCAGCAGCCCACCGGCGGGAGGGGCTGAGACCCAGTACTTC.